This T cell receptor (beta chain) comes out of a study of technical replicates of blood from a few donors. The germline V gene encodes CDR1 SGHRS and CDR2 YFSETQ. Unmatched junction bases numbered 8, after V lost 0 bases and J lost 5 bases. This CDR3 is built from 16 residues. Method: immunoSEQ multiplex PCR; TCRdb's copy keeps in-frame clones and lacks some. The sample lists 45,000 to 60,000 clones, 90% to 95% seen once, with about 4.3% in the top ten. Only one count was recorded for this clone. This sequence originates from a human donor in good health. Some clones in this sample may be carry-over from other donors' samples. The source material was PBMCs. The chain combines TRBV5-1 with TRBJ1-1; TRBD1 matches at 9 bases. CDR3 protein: CASSLALGQGETEAFF. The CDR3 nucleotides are TGCGCCAGCAGCTTGGCCTTGGGACAGGGTGAAACTGAAGCTTTCTTT.